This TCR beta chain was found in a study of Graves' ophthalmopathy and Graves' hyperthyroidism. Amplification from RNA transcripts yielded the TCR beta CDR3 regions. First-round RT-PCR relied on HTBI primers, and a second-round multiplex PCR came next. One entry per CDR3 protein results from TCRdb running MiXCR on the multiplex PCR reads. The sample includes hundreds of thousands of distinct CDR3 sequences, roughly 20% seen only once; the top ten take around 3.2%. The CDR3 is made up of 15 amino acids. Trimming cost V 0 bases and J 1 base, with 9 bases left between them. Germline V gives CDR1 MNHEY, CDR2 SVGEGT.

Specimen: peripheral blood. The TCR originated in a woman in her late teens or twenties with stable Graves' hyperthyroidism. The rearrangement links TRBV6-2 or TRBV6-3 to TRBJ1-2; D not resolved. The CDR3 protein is CASSYSGSGNYGYTF. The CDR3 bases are TGTGCCAGCAGTTACTCCGGGAGCGGTAACTATGGCTACACCTTC.